The rows below give T cell receptor beta chains drawn from one sample of a study of blood T cell repertoires in COVID-19. Repertoires were generated with immunoSEQ multiplex PCR, while TCRdb's copy carries only in-frame clones and drops some. This table has tens of thousands of clones, roughly 81% appearing once. Sequenced material: peripheral blood. These receptors all stem from an elderly man with acute or convalescent COVID-19. The CDR3 runs from the conserved cysteine through the conserved F or W. Fields, in order: V gene, CDR3 length, clone size, D gene, J gene, CDR3 protein, CDR3 DNA. The D gene is left open where the match is weak. Clone size, where shown, is once, few, many, or a class for clones that have expanded.

>TRBV19|15|NA|NA|TRBJ1-6
CASKAWSSYNSPLHF
TGTGCCAGTAAGGCTTGGAGCTCCTATAATTCACCCCTCCACTTT
>TRBV19|13|few|NA|TRBJ1-5
CASRDTDHQPQHF
TGTGCCAGCCGGGACACTGATCATCAGCCCCAGCATTTT
>TRBV7-9|13|NA|NA|TRBJ1-1
CASSLEGNAEAFF
TGTGCCAGCAGCTTAGAGGGGAATGCGGAAGCTTTCTTT
>TRBV5-1|13|once|TRBD1|TRBJ2-7
CASAGQGSDEQYF
TGCGCCAGCGCGGGACAGGGTTCTGACGAGCAGTACTTC
>TRBV14|13|NA|TRBD2|TRBJ2-1
CASSLLAGSHHFF
TGTGCCAGCAGCCTCCTAGCGGGGTCGCATCATTTCTTC
>TRBV6-2/TRBV6-3|13|NA|NA|TRBJ1-2
CASSLRPDYGYTF
TGTGCCAGCAGTTTGCGTCCGGACTATGGCTACACCTTC
>TRBV5-5|13|NA|NA|TRBJ1-6
CASSPTRDSPLHF
TGTGCCAGCAGCCCTACGCGGGATTCACCCCTCCACTTT
>TRBV4-2|16|NA|NA|TRBJ2-6
CASSQVFLSGANVLTF
TGTGCCAGCAGCCAAGTTTTCCTCTCTGGGGCCAACGTCCTGACTTTC
>TRBV2|14|NA|NA|TRBJ2-2
CASSGGTNTGELFF
TGTGCCAGCAGTGGTGGGACAAACACCGGGGAGCTGTTTTTT
>TRBV7-2|14|NA|NA|TRBJ2-2
CASSLGQNTGELFF
TGTGCCAGCAGCTTAGGACAAAACACCGGGGAGCTGTTTTTT
>TRBV6-2/TRBV6-3|17|NA|TRBD2|TRBJ2-3
CASSTRLGSGGADTQYF
TGTGCCAGCAGTACCCGCCTTGGGAGCGGGGGCGCAGATACGCAGTATTTT
>TRBV6-4|14|NA|TRBD2|TRBJ2-1
CASSDASGITEQFF
TGTGCCAGCAGTGACGCTAGCGGGATCACTGAGCAGTTCTTC
>TRBV28|16|NA|TRBD2|TRBJ2-4
CASSWGLAGGQNIQYF
TGTGCCAGCAGTTGGGGACTAGCGGGAGGGCAAAACATTCAGTACTTC
>TRBV3-1/TRBV3-2|15|NA|TRBD1|TRBJ1-6
CASSQRQGAGSPLHF
TGTGCCAGCAGCCAACGGCAGGGGGCTGGGTCACCCCTCCACTTT
>TRBV2|11|NA|TRBD1|TRBJ2-7
CAGTGAYEQYF
TGTGCCGGGACAGGGGCCTACGAGCAGTACTTC
>TRBV18|15|NA|NA|TRBJ2-1
CASSPPYADYNEQFF
TGTGCCAGCTCACCACCGTACGCGGACTACAATGAGCAGTTCTTC
>TRBV4-1|16|NA|NA|TRBJ1-2
CASSQGLLGPNYGYTF
TGCGCCAGCAGCCAAGGATTGCTGGGCCCAAACTATGGCTACACCTTC
>TRBV28|20|few|TRBD2|TRBJ2-1
CASIQPTSGRPLFSYNEQFF
TGTGCCAGCATACAACCGACTAGCGGGAGGCCACTCTTCTCCTACAATGAGCAGTTCTTC
>TRBV28|13|NA|NA|TRBJ2-3
CASRSQGSDTQYF
TGTGCCAGCAGGTCCCAGGGGTCGGATACGCAGTATTTT
>TRBV7-2|15|NA|NA|TRBJ2-3
CASSLGGGRWDTQYF
TGTGCCAGCAGCTTGGGCGGGGGCCGGTGGGATACGCAGTATTTT
>TRBV5-8|15|once|NA|TRBJ2-4
CASSLLTVAKNIQYF
TGTGCCAGCAGCTTACTGACAGTAGCCAAAAACATTCAGTACTTC
>TRBV6-5|15|NA|TRBD2|TRBJ2-7
CASSYGTSGTYEQYF
TGTGCCAGCAGTTACGGGACTAGCGGCACCTACGAGCAGTACTTC
>TRBV7-2|15|NA|NA|TRBJ2-2
CASSLELVSAGELFF
TGTGCCAGCAGCTTAGAACTAGTGAGCGCCGGGGAGCTGTTTTTT
>TRBV7-9|14|NA|NA|TRBJ2-7
CASGGATGPYEQYF
TGTGCCAGTGGGGGGGCGACGGGACCCTACGAGCAGTACTTC
>TRBV6-6|13|NA|TRBD1|TRBJ1-1
CASVTGMNTEAFF
TGTGCCAGCGTGACAGGGATGAACACTGAAGCTTTCTTT
>TRBV18|12|NA|NA|TRBJ2-3
CASAPSADTQYF
TGTGCCAGCGCCCCCTCGGCAGATACGCAGTATTTT
>TRBV28|18|NA|TRBD2|TRBJ2-3
CASSLWLAGGPSTDTQYF
TGTGCCAGCAGTTTATGGCTAGCGGGAGGGCCTAGCACAGATACGCAGTATTTT
>TRBV6-5|13|NA|NA|TRBJ1-1
CASRDGQWGEAFF
TGTGCCAGCAGGGACGGACAGTGGGGGGAAGCTTTCTTT
>TRBV15|15|once|TRBD1|TRBJ2-5
CATSRDPGGQETQYF
TGTGCCACCAGCAGAGATCCAGGGGGCCAAGAGACCCAGTACTTC
>TRBV5-1|13|NA|NA|TRBJ1-1
CASSLALNTEAFF
TGCGCCAGCAGCTTGGCCTTGAACACTGAAGCTTTCTTT
>TRBV6-4|16|NA|NA|TRBJ2-3
CASSDSGDTSTDTQYF
TGTGCCAGCAGTGACTCCGGAGATACTAGCACAGATACGCAGTATTTT
>TRBV2|13|NA|NA|TRBJ2-7
CASRRSMAYEQYF
TGTGCCAGCAGGCGTAGTATGGCCTACGAGCAGTACTTC
>TRBV11-3|14|NA|NA|TRBJ2-7
CASSRGGAGYEQYF
TGTGCCAGCAGCCGAGGGGGGGCCGGCTACGAGCAGTACTTC
>TRBV7-3|14|NA|TRBD2|TRBJ2-3
CASGSVLAGGTQYF
TGTGCCAGCGGCTCCGTACTAGCGGGAGGGACGCAGTATTTT
>TRBV9|12|NA|NA|TRBJ1-3
CASSTHGNTIYF
TGTGCCAGCAGCACTCATGGAAACACCATATATTTT
>TRBV4-3|14|NA|NA|TRBJ2-7
CASSQDRGPYEQYF
TGCGCCAGCAGCCAAGATAGAGGTCCCTACGAGCAGTACTTC
>TRBV7-9|15|few|NA|TRBJ2-2
CASSFSASNTGELFF
TGTGCCAGCAGCTTTAGCGCGTCGAACACCGGGGAGCTGTTTTTT
>TRBV4-2|16|NA|NA|TRBJ2-1
CASSPRRGVTLNEQFF
TGTGCCAGCAGCCCCCGCAGGGGGGTCACCTTGAATGAGCAGTTCTTC
>TRBV20-1|11|NA|NA|TRBJ2-7
CSAALVSEQYF
TGCAGTGCCGCACTAGTCTCTGAGCAGTACTTC
>TRBV12-3/TRBV12-4|11|NA|TRBD1|TRBJ1-1
CASSTGVEAFF
TGTGCCAGCAGTACAGGGGTTGAAGCTTTCTTT
>TRBV19|11|NA|NA|TRBJ2-7
CASSTSGEQYF
TGTGCCAGTAGTACCTCGGGGGAGCAGTACTTC
>TRBV7-2|11|NA|NA|TRBJ2-3
CASQQGDTQYF
TGTGCCAGCCAACAGGGAGATACGCAGTATTTT